The TCR beta chain described here comes from a study of T-cell memory formation after mild COVID-19. Study-level findings and limits: Later expanders leaned toward CD4+, whereas clones contracting from day 15 to 85 were balanced CD4/CD8. Second-wave clones reaching peak frequency on day 37 lacked confirmed SARS-CoV-2 specificity.

In its sample, this clonotype was seen a few times. The target antigen is unknown. TCRdb itself ran the 5' RACE reads through MiXCR, one entry per CDR3 protein. The sample lists about 560,000 distinct CDR3 sequences, around 16% seen once, with less than 10% in the top ten. Trimming removed 3 bases from V and 6 bases from J, with 5 bases in between. Germline CDR1 and CDR2: LGHDT and YNNKEL (reference sequence). This CDR3 has 11 residues. The chain has TRBV3-1 and TRBJ1-1; D unclear. This clonotype originated in an adult woman who had mild COVID-19 (a few samples of this study predate the infection). Cell type and time point are not known. The sample consisted of PBMCs or a T cell subset sorted from them (not recorded which). CDR3 nucleotides: TGTGCCAGCAGCCACTCCGCTGAAGCTTTCTTT. Protein product: CASSHSAEAFF.